These 5 T cell receptor beta chains came from one sample sequenced in a study of siplizumab effects on memory and regulatory T cells. Generated by immunoSEQ multiplex PCR, the TCRdb table keeps only in-frame clones and is missing some. The repertoire holds fewer than 110,000 clones, with about nine tenths as singletons. Material for sequencing was non-Treg CD4+ T cells sorted from blood. Receptors were obtained from a human donor in good health.

J is TRBJ2-2 and V is TRBV27; possible D gene TRBD1, 7 bases. Trimming shortened V by 6 bases and J by 2 bases, and 16 bases separated the two germline ends. This CDR3 contains 16 residues. CDR1 is MNHEY and CDR2 is SMNVEV in the germline V gene (reference sequence). CDR3 coding DNA: TGTGCCAGCAGGGGGGGACAGCCTGTCAACACCGGGGAGCTGTTTTTT. Its protein is CASRGGQPVNTGELFF.

V gene TRBV18 combines with J gene TRBJ1-3; possibly TRBD1 for D (5 bases). This CDR3 has 15 amino acids. Germline CDR1 is KGHSH and CDR2 is LQKENI. Trimming cost V 0 bases and J 8 bases, with 14 bases left between them. The CDR3 DNA sequence: TGTGCCAGCTCACCACCTTCAGGGTGGTCGGACACCATATATTTT. This translates into CASSPPSGWSDTIYF.

The rearrangement uses TRBV7-3 and TRBJ2-3, with 9 bases fitting TRBD2. Germline assignment: CDR1 SGHTA and CDR2 FQGTGA. V was pared by 5 bases and J by 4 bases, with 13 bases of the junction left unmatched. CDR3 length equals 17 residues. The CDR3 coding sequence is TGTGCCAGCAGCCTTCCAGATGTAGCGGGAGTGGCAGATACGCAGTATTTT. The encoded protein is CASSLPDVAGVADTQYF. Looking up the rest from reference TRBV7-3 and TRBJ2-3 gives the full variable domain: GAGVSQTPSNKVTEKGKYVELRCDPISGHTALYWYRQSLGQGPEFLIYFQGTGAADDSGLPNDRFFAVRPEGSVSTLKIQRTERGDSAVYLCASSLPDVAGVADTQYFGPGTRLTVL.

V and J are TRBV7-2 and TRBJ2-4, with TRBD2 identical over 10 bases. Germline V gives CDR1 SGHTA, CDR2 FQGNSA. The CDR3 has 15 residues. With 4 bases clipped from V and 4 bases from J, the junction kept 4 bases outside the gene matches. CDR3 sequence: CASSSQTSGKNIQYF. The CDR3 DNA sequence: TGTGCCAGCAGCTCGCAGACTAGCGGGAAAAACATTCAGTACTTC.

V usage is TRBV5-1 and J usage is TRBJ2-1, with D unresolved. V gave up 0 bases and J gave up 9 bases, with 13 bases separating them. The CDR3 consists of 14 residues. The germline CDR1 and CDR2 sequences are SGHRS and YFSETQ. The CDR3 region is CASSLDIGSGEQFF. DNA for the CDR3: TGCGCCAGCAGCTTGGATATCGGTTCTGGTGAGCAGTTCTTC.